The present T cell receptor beta chain was sequenced within a study of blood T cell repertoires in COVID-19. The protocol was immunoSEQ multiplex PCR, while the TCRdb copy is restricted to in-frame clones and leaves out a portion. The data hold 400,000 to 450,000 clones, with more than 70% observed a single time. This CDR3 has 16 residues. With V trimmed by 5 bases and J by 7 bases, 6 bases remained unmatched. The germline gives CDR1 SGHTA, CDR2 FQGNSA. The TCR was taken from a woman in her forties or fifties with COVID-19, enrolled during active disease. The chain joins TRBV7-2 to TRBJ2-1, with 15 nucleotides matching TRBD2. The sequenced material came from peripheral blood. CDR3 loop: CASSTLGTSGGNEQFF. The DNA for the CDR3 is TGTGCCAGCAGCACCCTCGGGACTAGCGGGGGGAATGAGCAGTTCTTC.